The clone carrying this TCR beta chain was seen at least ten times. Antigen unknown. This entry belongs to a study of T cell repertoires in cytomegalovirus infection. Study at large: Public TCR beta signatures indicated both CMV infection and matching HLA type.

TCRdb fed the reads into MiXCR, producing one record per CDR3 protein. The data hold about 770,000 distinct CDR3 sequences, with about 27% observed a single time. Germline V lookup: CDR1 SGHVS, CDR2 FNYEAQ. Trimming cost V 5 bases and J 5 bases; bases outside gene matches: 7. This CDR3 contains 16 residues. Study-wide results and caveats: Within the response measured ex vivo, HLA-C-restricted CMV-specific TCR beta clonotypes were dominant.

This TCR was recovered from a human donor in good health (CMV status not recorded). Some clones in this sample may be carry-over from other donors' samples. This sample comprised cultured CD8+ T cells from PBMCs, obtained from culture after CMV antigen stimulation. The chain employs TRBV7-6 and TRBJ2-2; TRBD2 matches 11 bases. CDR3 sequence reads: CASSGSGGASTGELFF. The CDR3 nucleotides read TGTGCCAGCAGCGGTAGCGGGGGGGCCTCAACCGGGGAGCTGTTTTTT. The whole variable domain, filled in from reference TRBV7-6 and TRBJ2-2, reads GAGVSQSPRYKVTKRGQDVALRCDPISGHVSLYWYRQALGQGPEFLTYFNYEAQQDKSGLPNDRFSAERPEGSISTLTIQRTEQRDSAMYRCASSGSGGASTGELFFGEGSRLTVL.